The clone carrying this T cell receptor (beta chain) is a singleton in its sample. Its specificity is not known. The table came from immunoSEQ multiplex PCR; TCRdb's copy has only in-frame clones and leaves some out. Here the sample spans about 140,000 clones, around 93% being singletons. The record originates from a study of T cell responses to AZD1222 COVID-19 vaccine. Germline assignment: CDR1 SNHLY and CDR2 FYNNEI. V lost 8 bases, J lost 1 base, and 17 bases lay in between. This CDR3 is 15 amino acids long. General observations from the study: Nearly half of the spike-specific TCRs reportedly recognize variant regions that carry no mutations.

It was second doses at about 4 or about 12 weeks that were pooled. This specimen was peripheral blood, taken 28 days after the second AZD1222 dose. The TCR originated in an adult who received the AZD1222 COVID-19 vaccine. The rearrangement uses TRBV2 and TRBJ1-1; the D is unclear. The CDR3 DNA follows: TGTGCCAGCGTAAGGACCTCAGGCGCGAACACTGAAGCTTTCTTT. It is translated as CASVRTSGANTEAFF.